This T cell receptor beta chain emerged from a study of T cells in Graves' hyperthyroidism and ophthalmopathy. Each 10 ml fresh peripheral blood draw supplied the PBMCs. This clonotype was recorded at least ten times. Amplified TCR beta CDR3 regions derived from RNA transcripts. The HTBI primer set drove a first-round RT-PCR of the TCR CDR3. TCRdb fed the multiplex PCR reads into MiXCR, producing one record per CDR3 protein. This table has about 640,000 distinct CDR3 sequences, roughly 20% appearing once. The V gene's germline CDR1 is MDHEN and CDR2 SYDVKM. Unmatched junction bases numbered 5, after V lost 2 bases and J lost 2 bases. This CDR3 has 15 amino acids.

The clonotype was recovered from a man aged 25 to 40 with Graves' ophthalmopathy. The chain has TRBV28 and TRBJ2-5; TRBD2 matches 7 bases. Sequences were obtained from blood. The CDR3: CASSLLAAEQETQYF. The CDR3 DNA reads TGTGCCAGCAGTTTACTAGCGGCGGAGCAAGAGACCCAGTACTTC.